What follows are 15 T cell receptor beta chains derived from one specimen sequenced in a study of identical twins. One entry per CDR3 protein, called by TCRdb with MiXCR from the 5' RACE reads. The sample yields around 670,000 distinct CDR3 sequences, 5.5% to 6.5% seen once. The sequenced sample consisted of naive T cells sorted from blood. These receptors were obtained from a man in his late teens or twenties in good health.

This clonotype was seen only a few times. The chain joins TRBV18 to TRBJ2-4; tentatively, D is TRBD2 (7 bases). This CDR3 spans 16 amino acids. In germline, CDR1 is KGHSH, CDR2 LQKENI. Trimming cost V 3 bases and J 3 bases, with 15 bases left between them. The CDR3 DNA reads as TGTGCCAGCTCACCGCGGGGGCCCTTAGGCAAAAACATTCAGTACTTC. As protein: CASSPRGPLGKNIQYF.

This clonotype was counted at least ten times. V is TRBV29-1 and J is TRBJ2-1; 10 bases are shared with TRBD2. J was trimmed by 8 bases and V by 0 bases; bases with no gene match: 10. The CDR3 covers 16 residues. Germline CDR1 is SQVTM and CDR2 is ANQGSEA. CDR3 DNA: TGCAGCGTTGAAGAACATTGGCTAGCGGGAGTTTATGAGCAGTTCTTC. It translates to CSVEEHWLAGVYEQFF.

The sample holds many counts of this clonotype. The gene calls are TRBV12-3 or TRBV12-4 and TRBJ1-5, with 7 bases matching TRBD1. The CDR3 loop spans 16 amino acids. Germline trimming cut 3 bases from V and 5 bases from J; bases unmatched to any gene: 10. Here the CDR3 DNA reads TGTGCCAGCAGTTTTCGGTACAGGGGAAGCTATCAGCCCCAGCATTTT. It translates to CASSFRYRGSYQPQHF.

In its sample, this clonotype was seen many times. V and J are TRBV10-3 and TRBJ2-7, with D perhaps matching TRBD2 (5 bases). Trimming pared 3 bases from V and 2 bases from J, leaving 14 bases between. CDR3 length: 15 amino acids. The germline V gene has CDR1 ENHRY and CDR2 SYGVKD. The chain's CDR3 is CAISDPLRATYEQYF. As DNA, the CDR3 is TGTGCCATCAGTGACCCTCTGCGGGCAACCTACGAGCAGTACTTC.

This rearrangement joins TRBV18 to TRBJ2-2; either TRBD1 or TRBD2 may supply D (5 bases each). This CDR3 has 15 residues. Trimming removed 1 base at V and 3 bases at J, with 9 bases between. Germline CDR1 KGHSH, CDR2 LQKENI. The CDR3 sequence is CASSPLEGYTGELFF. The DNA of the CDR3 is TGTGCCAGCTCACCACTTGAGGGGTACACCGGGGAGCTGTTTTTT.

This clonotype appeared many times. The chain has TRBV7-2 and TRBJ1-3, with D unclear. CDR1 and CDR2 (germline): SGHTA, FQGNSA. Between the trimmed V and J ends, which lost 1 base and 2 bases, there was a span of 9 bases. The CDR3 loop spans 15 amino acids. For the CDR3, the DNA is TGTGCCAGCAGCTTAGATTCCGGGGCTGGAAACACCATATATTTT. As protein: CASSLDSGAGNTIYF.

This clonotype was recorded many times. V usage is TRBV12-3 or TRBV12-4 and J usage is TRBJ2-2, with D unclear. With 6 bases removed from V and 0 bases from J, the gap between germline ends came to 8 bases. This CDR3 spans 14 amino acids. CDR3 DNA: TGTGCCAGCAGGCAGGATGCGAACACCGGGGAGCTGTTTTTT. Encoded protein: CASRQDANTGELFF.

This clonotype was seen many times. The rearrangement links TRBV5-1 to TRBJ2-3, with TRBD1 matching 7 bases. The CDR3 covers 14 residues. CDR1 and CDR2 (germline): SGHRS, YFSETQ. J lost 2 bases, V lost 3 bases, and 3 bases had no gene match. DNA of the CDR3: TGCGCCAGCAGCTGGGGGACAGACACAGATACGCAGTATTTT. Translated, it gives CASSWGTDTDTQYF.

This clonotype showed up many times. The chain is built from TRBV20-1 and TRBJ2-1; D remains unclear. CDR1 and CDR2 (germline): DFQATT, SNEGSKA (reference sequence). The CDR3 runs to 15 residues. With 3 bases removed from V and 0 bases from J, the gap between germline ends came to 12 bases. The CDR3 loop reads CSARIRWSSYNEQFF. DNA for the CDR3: TGCAGTGCTAGGATAAGATGGAGCTCCTACAATGAGCAGTTCTTC.

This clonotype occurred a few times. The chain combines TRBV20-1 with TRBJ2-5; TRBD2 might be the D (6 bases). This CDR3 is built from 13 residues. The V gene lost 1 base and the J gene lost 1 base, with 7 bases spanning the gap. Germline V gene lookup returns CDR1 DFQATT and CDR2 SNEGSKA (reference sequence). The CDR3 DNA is TGCAGTGCTAGAGTAGCGGTCCAAGAGACCCAGTACTTC. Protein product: CSARVAVQETQYF.

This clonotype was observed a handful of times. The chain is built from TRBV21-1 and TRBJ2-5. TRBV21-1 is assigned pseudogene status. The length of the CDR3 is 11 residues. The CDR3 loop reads CATSPDAAQYF. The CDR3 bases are TGTGCCACCAGCCCGGATGCGGCCCAGTACTTC.

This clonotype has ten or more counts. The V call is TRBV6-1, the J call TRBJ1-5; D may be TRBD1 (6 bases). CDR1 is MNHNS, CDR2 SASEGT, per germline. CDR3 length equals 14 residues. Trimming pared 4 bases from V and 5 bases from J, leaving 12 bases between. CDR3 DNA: TGTGCCAGCAGTGGAACAGGGCCAGATCAGCCCCAGCATTTT. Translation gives CASSGTGPDQPQHF.

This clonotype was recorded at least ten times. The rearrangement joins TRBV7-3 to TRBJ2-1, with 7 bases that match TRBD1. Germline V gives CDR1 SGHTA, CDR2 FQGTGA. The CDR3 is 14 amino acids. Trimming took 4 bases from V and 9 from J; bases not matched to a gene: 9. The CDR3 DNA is TGTGCCAGCAGCTCTAAGACAGGGAGTGTTGAGCAGTTCTTC. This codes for CASSSKTGSVEQFF. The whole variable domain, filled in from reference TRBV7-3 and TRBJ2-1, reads GAGVSQTPSNKVTEKGKYVELRCDPISGHTALYWYRQSLGQGPEFLIYFQGTGAADDSGLPNDRFFAVRPEGSVSTLKIQRTERGDSAVYLCASSSKTGSVEQFFGPGTRLTVL.

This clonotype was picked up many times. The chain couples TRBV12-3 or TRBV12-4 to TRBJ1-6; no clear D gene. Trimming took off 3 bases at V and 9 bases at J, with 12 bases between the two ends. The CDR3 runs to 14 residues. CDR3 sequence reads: CASSFGRSSSPLHF. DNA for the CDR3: TGTGCCAGCAGTTTTGGCAGGTCGAGTTCACCCCTCCACTTT.

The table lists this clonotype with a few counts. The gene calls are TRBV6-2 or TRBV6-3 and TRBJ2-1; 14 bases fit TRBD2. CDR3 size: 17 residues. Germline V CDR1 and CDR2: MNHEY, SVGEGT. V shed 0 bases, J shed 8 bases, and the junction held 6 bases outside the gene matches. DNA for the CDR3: TGTGCCAGCAGTTACTCCCTGACTAGCGGGAGGGCCGATGAGCAGTTCTTC. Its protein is CASSYSLTSGRADEQFF.